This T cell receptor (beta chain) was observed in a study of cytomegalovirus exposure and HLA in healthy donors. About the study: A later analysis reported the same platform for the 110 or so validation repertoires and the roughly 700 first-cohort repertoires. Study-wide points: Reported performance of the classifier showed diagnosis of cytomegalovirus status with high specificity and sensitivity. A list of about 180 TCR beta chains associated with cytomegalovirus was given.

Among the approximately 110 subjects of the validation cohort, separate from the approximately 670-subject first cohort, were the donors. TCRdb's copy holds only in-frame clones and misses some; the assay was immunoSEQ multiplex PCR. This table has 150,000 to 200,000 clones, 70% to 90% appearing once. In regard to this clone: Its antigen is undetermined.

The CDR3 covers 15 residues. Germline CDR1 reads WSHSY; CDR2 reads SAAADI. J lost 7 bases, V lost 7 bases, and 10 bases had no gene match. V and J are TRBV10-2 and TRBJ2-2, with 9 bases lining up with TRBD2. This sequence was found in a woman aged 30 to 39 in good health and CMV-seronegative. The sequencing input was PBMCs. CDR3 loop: CASIVAGEFGGELFF. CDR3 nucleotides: TGCGCCAGCATTGTAGCGGGGGAATTCGGCGGGGAGCTGTTTTTT.